This T cell receptor (beta chain) came from a study of T cell responses to AZD1222 COVID-19 vaccine. The CDR3 spans 15 residues. Germline V gene data show CDR1 as LGHDT and CDR2 as YNNKEL (reference sequence). V trimming: 4 bases; J trimming: 7 bases; junction bases outside the gene matches: 8. Using immunoSEQ multiplex PCR, the repertoire was profiled, and TCRdb retains in-frame clones only, with some absent. The repertoire consists of some 120,000 clones, with around 90% occurring once and the leading ten covering 2.8%. This clonotype was obtained from an adult in good health. Source: peripheral blood, taken on day 0 of AZD1222 vaccination. The V call is TRBV3-1 (or the pseudogene TRBV3-2), the J call TRBJ2-7; 12 nucleotides agree with TRBD2. The CDR3 is CASSLGLAGSREQYF. CDR3 in DNA: TGTGCCAGCAGCCTCGGACTAGCGGGGTCCCGGGAGCAGTACTTC.